This T cell receptor (beta chain) emerged from a study of CD8+CD57+ T cells in acquired aplastic anemia. Background on the study: Quantities of DNA derived from sorted CD4+ and CD8+ cells averaged around 3 ug.

For sequencing, patients were chosen who had shown expansion of CD8+CD57+ cells by flow cytometry. Everyone among the patients had severe acquired aplastic anemia. None of the patients had been given any therapy when their blood was sampled. Using genomic DNA as the template, TCR beta VDJ and CDR3 profiling was carried out. TCRdb used MiXCR to reprocess the reads, holding one entry per CDR3 protein. Altogether around 120,000 distinct CDR3 sequences are present, 40% being singletons, with the ten largest covering 2% to 3%. This receptor was identified in a human donor with aplastic anemia. The material sequenced was sorted CD4+, CD8+, or CD8+CD57+ T cells (not recorded which) from PBMCs.

CDR3 in amino acids: CAWSISIYEQYF. The CDR3 nucleotides read TGTGCCTGGAGTATAAGTATCTACGAGCAGTACTTC. The J gene is TRBJ2-7, the V gene TRBV19, with D hard to call. Germline CDR1 is LNHDA and CDR2 is SQIVND (reference sequence). V gave up 11 bases and J gave up 3 bases, with 14 bases separating them. The CDR3 runs to 12 residues.